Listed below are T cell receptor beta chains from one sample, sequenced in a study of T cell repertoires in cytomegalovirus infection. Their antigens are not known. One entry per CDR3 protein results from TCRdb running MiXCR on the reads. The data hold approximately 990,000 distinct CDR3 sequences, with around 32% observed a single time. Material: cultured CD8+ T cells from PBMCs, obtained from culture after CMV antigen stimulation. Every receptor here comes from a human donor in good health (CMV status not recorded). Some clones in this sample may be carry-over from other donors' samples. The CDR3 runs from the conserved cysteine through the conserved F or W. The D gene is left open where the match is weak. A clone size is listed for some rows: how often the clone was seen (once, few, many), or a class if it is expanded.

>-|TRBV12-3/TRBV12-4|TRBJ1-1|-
TGTGCCTGCAGTCCTCTTCAGGGTAAGAACACTGAAGCTTTCTTT
CACSPLQGKNTEAFF
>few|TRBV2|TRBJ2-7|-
TGTGCCAGCAGTGATGGGGGCCTAAGCTCCTACGAGCAGTACTTC
CASSDGGLSSYEQYF
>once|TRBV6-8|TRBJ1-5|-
TGTGCCAGCAGTTACGGGGTAGGTGGCAATCAGCCCCAGCATTTT
CASSYGVGGNQPQHF
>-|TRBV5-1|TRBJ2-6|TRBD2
TGCGCCACCACGGGAGGGGGACCGACTGGGGCCAACGTCCTGACTTTC
CATTGGGPTGANVLTF
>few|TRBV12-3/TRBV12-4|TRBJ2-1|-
TGTGCCAGCAGCGACCCATACTCCTACAATGAGCAGTTCTTC
CASSDPYSYNEQFF
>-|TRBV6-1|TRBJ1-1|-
TGTGCCAGCAGAGAGGGGACAATGAACACTGAAGCTTTCTTT
CASREGTMNTEAFF
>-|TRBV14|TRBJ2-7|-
TGTGCCAGCAGCCAAGGGTGGCAAGCCTACGAGCAGTACTTC
CASSQGWQAYEQYF
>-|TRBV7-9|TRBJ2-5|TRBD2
TGTGCCAGCACCATTACCGGGGGACTAGGGGCGGAGACCCAGTACTTC
CASTITGGLGAETQYF
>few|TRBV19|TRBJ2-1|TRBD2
TGTGCCAGTAGTACCCTGGCTAGCGGATACAATGAGCAGTTCTTC
CASSTLASGYNEQFF
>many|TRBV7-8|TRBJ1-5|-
TGTGCCAGCAGCTTAGCGTACCTTCGGGATCAGCCCCAGCATTTT
CASSLAYLRDQPQHF
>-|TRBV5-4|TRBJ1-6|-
TGTGCCAGCAGCTTGGTCGGAGGGGAAAGCTCCTATAATTCACCCCTCCACTTT
CASSLVGGESSYNSPLHF
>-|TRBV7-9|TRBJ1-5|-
TGTGCCAGCAGCTCCCTTACAACTACCAATCAGCCCCAGCATTTT
CASSSLTTTNQPQHF
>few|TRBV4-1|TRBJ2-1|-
TGCGCCAGCAGCGTAGCCCCCAGGGGTAATGAGCAGTTCTTC
CASSVAPRGNEQFF
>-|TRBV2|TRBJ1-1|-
TGTGCCAGCCCTTGGGGGGTGAACACTGAAGCTTTCTTT
CASPWGVNTEAFF
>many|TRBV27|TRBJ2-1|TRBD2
TGTGCCAGCAGCTCCGGGGGGTACAATGAGCAGTTCTTC
CASSSGGYNEQFF
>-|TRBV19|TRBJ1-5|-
TGTGCCAGTAGTATTTGGGAACAGCCCCAGCATTTT
CASSIWEQPQHF
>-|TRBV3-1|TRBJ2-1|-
TGTGCCAGCAGCCAAGAAGGGTTGCGGGGTGAGCAGTTCTTC
CASSQEGLRGEQFF
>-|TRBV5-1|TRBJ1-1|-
TGCGCCAGCAGCTTGAAAGGGCTAACGAACACTGAAGCTTTCTTT
CASSLKGLTNTEAFF
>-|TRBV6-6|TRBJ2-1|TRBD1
TGTGCCAGCAGTCACTCCGGGACAGGGGAAGGGGGTGAGCAGTTCTTC
CASSHSGTGEGGEQFF
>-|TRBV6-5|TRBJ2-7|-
TGTGCCAGCAGTTACTCCCCCTCAGGAGGTTACTACGAGCAGTACTTC
CASSYSPSGGYYEQYF
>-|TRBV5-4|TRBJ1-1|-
TGTGCCAACAACAATGAGGACGGCTTCTCTGAAGCTTTCTTT
CANNNEDGFSEAFF
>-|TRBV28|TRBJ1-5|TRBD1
TGTGCCAGCACCCAGGGACAGGGGGTCAATCAGCCCCAGCATTTT
CASTQGQGVNQPQHF
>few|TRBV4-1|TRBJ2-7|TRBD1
TGCGCCAGCAGCCCGGTTGGGGGACAGCCCCTCTACGAGCAGTACTTC
CASSPVGGQPLYEQYF
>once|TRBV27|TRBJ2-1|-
TGTGCCAGCAGGCGGGACCTTCCCAATGAGCAGTTCTTC
CASRRDLPNEQFF
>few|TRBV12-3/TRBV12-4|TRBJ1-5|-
TGTGCCAGCACCGGGGGGGGTGGCAATCAGCCCCAGCATTTT
CASTGGGGNQPQHF
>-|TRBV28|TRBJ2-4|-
TGTGCCAGCAGTCCCTTCCTTGGGGCCAAAAACATTCAGTACTTC
CASSPFLGAKNIQYF
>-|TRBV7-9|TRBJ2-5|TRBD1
TGTGCTAGCAACTTAGGGACAGGGTTAACAGAGACCCAGTACTTC
CASNLGTGLTETQYF
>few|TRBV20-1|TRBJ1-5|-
TGCAGTGCTAGAGTAGGGCAGCCCCAGCATTTT
CSARVGQPQHF
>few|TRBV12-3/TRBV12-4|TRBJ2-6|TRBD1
TGTGCCAGCAGTTTCTTGATGGACAGGGGGTACCACTCTGGGGCCAACGTCCTGACTTTC
CASSFLMDRGYHSGANVLTF
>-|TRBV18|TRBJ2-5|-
TGTGCCAGCTCACGGCTACTAGAGAAAGAGACCCAGTACTTC
CASSRLLEKETQYF
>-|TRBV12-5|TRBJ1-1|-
TGTGCTAGTGGGGAGGGGAGTACGAACACTGAAGCTTTCTTT
CASGEGSTNTEAFF
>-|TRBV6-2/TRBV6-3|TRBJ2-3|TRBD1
TGTGCCAGCAGTCCCGACAGGGAAGACGCAGATACGCAGTATTTT
CASSPDREDADTQYF
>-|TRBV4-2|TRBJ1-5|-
TGTGCCAGCAGCCCCTCCCGGGACAGCAATCAGCCCCAGCATTTT
CASSPSRDSNQPQHF
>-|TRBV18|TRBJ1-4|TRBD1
TGTGCCAGCTCAGCCGACAGGGGGTGGAATGAAAAACTGTTTTTT
CASSADRGWNEKLFF
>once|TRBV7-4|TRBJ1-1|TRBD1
TGTGTCAGCAGCCTAAGGGACAGCCCGAACACTGAAGCTTTCTTT
CVSSLRDSPNTEAFF
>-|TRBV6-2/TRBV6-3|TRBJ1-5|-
TGTGCCAGCAGGCTTGGGAAAAGGAACAAACCGAGAAGCAGCAATCAGCCCCAGCATTTT
CASRLGKRNKPRSSNQPQHF
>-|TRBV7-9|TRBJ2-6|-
TGTGCCAGCAGCTTAGCGCCGGACGCGAGCTCTGGGGCCAACGTCCTGACTTTC
CASSLAPDASSGANVLTF
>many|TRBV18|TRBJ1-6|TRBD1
TGTGCCAGCTCACCATGGGACAGAGACGCACCCCTCCACTTT
CASSPWDRDAPLHF
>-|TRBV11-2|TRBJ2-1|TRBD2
TGTGCCAGCAGCCTTAGGACTAGCGGGGATAGGTCGCAGTTCTTC
CASSLRTSGDRSQFF
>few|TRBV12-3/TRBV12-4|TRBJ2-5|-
TGTGCCAGCAGTCCCCTCCTCACGGAGACCCAGTACTTC
CASSPLLTETQYF
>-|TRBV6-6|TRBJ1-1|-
TGTGCCAGCAATCACGGGGGGGGGCGGGCAGCTTTCTTT
CASNHGGGRAAFF
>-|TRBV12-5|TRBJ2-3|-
TGTGCTAGTGGTTCTGGTCGGGATCCTAGCACAGATACGCAGTATTTT
CASGSGRDPSTDTQYF
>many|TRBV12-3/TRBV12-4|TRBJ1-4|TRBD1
TGTGCCAGCAGCACAGGACAGGGGGATGAAAAACTGTTTTTT
CASSTGQGDEKLFF
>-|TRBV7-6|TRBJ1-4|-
TGTGCCAGCAGCTCGGATCTTAATGAAAAACTGTTTTTT
CASSSDLNEKLFF
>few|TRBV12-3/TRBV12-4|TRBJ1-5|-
TGTGCCAGCAGGCCCGACTCAAGCAATCAGCCCCAGCATTTT
CASRPDSSNQPQHF
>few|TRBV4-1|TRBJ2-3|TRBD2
TGCGCCAGCAGCCAAGATAGGGCGGGGGTGAGCACAGATACGCAGTATTTT
CASSQDRAGVSTDTQYF
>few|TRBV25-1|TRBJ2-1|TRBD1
TGTGCCAGCAGTGGACAGGGTGCCTCGTACAATGAGCAGTTCTTC
CASSGQGASYNEQFF
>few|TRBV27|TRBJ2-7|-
TGTGCCAGCAGTTTATATGTCCCGGACAGCCTCATCCCCTACGAGCAGTACTTC
CASSLYVPDSLIPYEQYF
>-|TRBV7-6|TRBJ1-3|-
TGTGCCAGCAGCTTTGTTAAGGGACCTGGAAACACCATATATTTT
CASSFVKGPGNTIYF
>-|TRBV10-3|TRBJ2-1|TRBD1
TGTGCCATCAGTGACCTTAAGAGGGGGCCCAACTCCTACAATGAGCAGTTCTTC
CAISDLKRGPNSYNEQFF
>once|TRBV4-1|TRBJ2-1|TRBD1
TGCGCCAGCAGCCAAGATCTGGCGACAGGGGGCAATGAGCAGTTCTTC
CASSQDLATGGNEQFF
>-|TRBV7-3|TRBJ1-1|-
TGTGCCAGCAGCTTATCTGTTGGGGGTAAGACTGAAGCTTTCTTT
CASSLSVGGKTEAFF
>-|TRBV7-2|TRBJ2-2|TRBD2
TGTGCCAGCAGTTCCTGGACTAGCGGGGGGGCCGGGGGCGGGGAGCTGTTTTTT
CASSSWTSGGAGGGELFF
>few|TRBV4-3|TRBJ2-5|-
TGCGCCAGCAGCCAAGATTTCCGTCCCGAGACCCAGTACTTC
CASSQDFRPETQYF